This T cell receptor (beta chain) was sequenced during a study of CD8 T cells in ankylosing spondylitis. Per the germline V gene, CDR1 is SGHAT and CDR2 is FQNNGV. The CDR3 extends over 15 amino acids. The V segment lost 1 base and the J segment 6 bases; nucleotides outside the gene matches: 7. This clonotype was detected only a few times. Its cognate antigen is unknown. For TCR beta, libraries came from quantitative 5'-RACE with molecular barcodes. TCRdb recomputed calls from the 5' RACE reads with MiXCR, one row per CDR3 protein. This repertoire shows about 480,000 distinct CDR3 sequences, roughly a sixth found once; its top ten account for around 0.92%. Study-wide results and limits: Reportedly, significant enrichment of disease-linked clones occurred in matched ankylosing spondylitis synovial fluid. Clones linked to the disease showed a CD8+ phenotype. They occurred at relatively low frequencies in peripheral blood. Reactive arthritis synovial fluid and blood previously showed some of these motif variants. Characteristic of ankylosing spondylitis blood, it appeared, was a TCR beta motif comprising about eight highly homologous variants.

Input material: blood, either unsorted or a sorted T cell fraction (not recorded which). The J gene is TRBJ2-3, the V gene TRBV11-2; 7 bases align to TRBD2. The TCR was taken from a male donor with ankylosing spondylitis. CDR3 in amino acids: CASSLGVASGDTQYF. CDR3 coding DNA: TGTGCCAGCAGCTTAGGGGTCGCTAGCGGCGATACGCAGTATTTT.